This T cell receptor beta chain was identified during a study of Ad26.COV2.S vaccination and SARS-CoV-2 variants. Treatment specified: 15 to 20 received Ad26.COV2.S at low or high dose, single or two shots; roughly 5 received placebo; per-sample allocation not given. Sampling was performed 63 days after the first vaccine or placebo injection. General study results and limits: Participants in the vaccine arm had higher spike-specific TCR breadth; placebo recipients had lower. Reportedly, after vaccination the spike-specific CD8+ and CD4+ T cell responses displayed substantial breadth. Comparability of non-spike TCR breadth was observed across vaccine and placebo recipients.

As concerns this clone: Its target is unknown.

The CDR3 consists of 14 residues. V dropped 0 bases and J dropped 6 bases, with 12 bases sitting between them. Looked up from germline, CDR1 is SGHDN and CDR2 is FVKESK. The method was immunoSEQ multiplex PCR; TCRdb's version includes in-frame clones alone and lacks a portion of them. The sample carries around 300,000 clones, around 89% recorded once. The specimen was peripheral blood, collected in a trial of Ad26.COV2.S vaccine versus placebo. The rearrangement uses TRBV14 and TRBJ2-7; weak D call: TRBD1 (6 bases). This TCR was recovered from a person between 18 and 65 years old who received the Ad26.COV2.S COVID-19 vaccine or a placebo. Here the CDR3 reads CASSQELDSREQYF. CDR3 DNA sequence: TGTGCCAGCAGCCAAGAATTGGACAGCCGCGAGCAGTACTTC.